Shown below are 10 T cell receptor beta chains from a single sample sequenced in a study of blood T cell repertoires in COVID-19. Here immunoSEQ multiplex PCR was the method, and the copy in TCRdb shows in-frame clones only, minus some. The repertoire includes about 270,000 clones, about 85% of them detected once, and 3% sits in the top ten. Sequenced input: PBMCs or T cells enriched from blood (not recorded which). These receptors originate from a woman between 50 and 59 years old who had recovered from COVID-19.

This chain uses TRBV10-3 with TRBJ2-1, with 8 bases matching TRBD2. Germline V gene lookup returns CDR1 ENHRY and CDR2 SYGVKD. Trimming took 6 bases from V and 4 from J; bases not matched to a gene: 8. The CDR3 sequence is 15 residues long. The CDR3 loop reads CAISTVAGSYNEQFF. CDR3 coding DNA: TGTGCCATCAGCACTGTAGCGGGGAGTTACAATGAGCAGTTCTTC.

The chain uses TRBV14 and TRBJ2-5; D uncertain. The CDR3 spans 14 residues. CDR1 is SGHDN, CDR2 FVKESK, per germline. Trimming took 1 base from V and 4 from J, leaving 10 bases between them. The CDR3, as DNA: TGTGCCAGCAGCCAAGGAGCACTGCGAGAGACCCAGTACTTC. Amino acid sequence: CASSQGALRETQYF.

The CDR3 DNA is TGTGCCAGCGGGCCCGAAGGTGGAACGCCCCAGCATTTT. This codes for CASGPEGGTPQHF. V usage is TRBV6-4 and J usage is TRBJ1-5; D remains unclear. CDR3 length: 13 residues. The V and J ends lost 8 bases and 9 bases respectively, with 17 bases between them. Per the germline V gene, CDR1 is MRHNA and CDR2 is SNTAGT.

In nucleotides, the CDR3 is TGTGCCAGCAGTTACGGGGGCGGGAGGGCCGGAAATGAGCAGTTCTTC. Amino acids: CASSYGGGRAGNEQFF. The chain has TRBV6-5 and TRBJ2-1; 9 positions agree with TRBD2. Germline V gene sequence: CDR1 MNHEY, CDR2 SVGAGI. V shed 2 bases and J 7 bases; nucleotides not matched to a gene: 9. The CDR3 runs 16 residues.

The J gene is TRBJ2-3, the V gene TRBV5-4; TRBD2 matches 7 bases. From germline, CDR1 is SGHNT and CDR2 YYREEE (reference sequence). Trimming at V came to 2 bases and at J to 0 bases, leaving 6 bases not matched to a gene. The CDR3 covers 16 residues. Here the CDR3 DNA reads TGTGCCAGCAGCTTACTAGCGTCCGCGAGCACAGATACGCAGTATTTT. Translating it yields CASSLLASASTDTQYF.

V and J are TRBV28 and TRBJ2-2; 8 bases align to TRBD2. Germline V CDR1 and CDR2: MDHEN, SYDVKM. The V gene end was trimmed by 7 bases and the J gene end by 4 bases; junction bases not matched to a gene: 2. The CDR3 is 13 residues long. This CDR3 is CASKRESTGELFF. The CDR3 DNA is TGTGCCAGCAAGCGGGAGAGCACCGGGGAGCTGTTTTTT.

The rearrangement joins TRBV9 to TRBJ2-3; 7 bases match TRBD2. Germline assignment: CDR1 SGDLS and CDR2 YYNGEE. J gave up 7 bases and V 2 bases, and 7 bases lay outside the gene matches. The CDR3 has 14 amino acids. The CDR3 reads CASSVRDYPNTQYF. The CDR3 DNA is TGTGCCAGCAGCGTCCGGGACTACCCCAATACGCAGTATTTT.

The chain has TRBV27 and TRBJ2-3; 9 bases map to TRBD2. V lost 4 bases and J lost 5; bases outside the gene matches: 7. The length of the CDR3 is 15 residues. The germline gives CDR1 MNHEY, CDR2 SMNVEV (reference sequence). Here the CDR3 reads CASSWAGGPVDTQYF. The CDR3 nucleotides read TGTGCCAGCAGTTGGGCGGGAGGGCCGGTAGATACGCAGTATTTT.

CDR3 sequence: CASSPPGSYNEQFF. In nucleotides, the CDR3 is TGTGCCAGTAGTCCCCCCGGGTCCTACAATGAGCAGTTCTTC. The gene calls are TRBV19 and TRBJ2-1; no clear D. The length of the CDR3 is 14 residues. Germline CDR1 LNHDA, CDR2 SQIVND (reference sequence). V shed 5 bases and J shed 1 base, with 9 bases lying between them. Complete variable domain (other parts from reference TRBV19 and TRBJ2-1): DGGITQSPKYLFRKEGQNVTLSCEQNLNHDAMYWYRQDPGQGLRLIYYSQIVNDFQKGDIAEGYSVSREKKESFPLTVTSAQKNPTAFYLCASSPPGSYNEQFFGPGTRLTVL.

The V and J genes are TRBV6-1 and TRBJ2-2; possibly TRBD1 for D (7 bases). This CDR3 region has 15 residues. V gave up 2 bases and J gave up 1 base, with 8 bases separating them. The germline V gene encodes CDR1 MNHNS and CDR2 SASEGT. This CDR3 is CASSEQGGNTGELFF. In DNA, the CDR3 is TGTGCCAGCAGTGAACAGGGGGGGAACACCGGGGAGCTGTTTTTT.